Shown below are 26 T cell receptor beta chains from a single sample sequenced in a study of T cells after yellow fever vaccination. TCRdb reprocessed the 5' RACE reads via MiXCR and lists one record per CDR3 protein. The sample records roughly 160,000 distinct CDR3 sequences, over 7% being singletons. The specimen comprised CD8+ T cells sorted from PBMCs, sampled 45 days after the yellow fever booster vaccination. All receptors come from a man in his late teens or twenties who received the YFV17D yellow fever vaccine.

This clonotype has at least ten counts. V gene TRBV6-2 or TRBV6-3 combines with J gene TRBJ1-6; maybe TRBD1 (6 bases). Germline assignment: CDR1 MNHEY and CDR2 SVGEGT. The length of the CDR3 is 16 residues. V was cut by 0 bases and J by 6 bases, with 12 bases left in between. Written as DNA, the CDR3 is TGTGCCAGCAGTTACTCGAGGACAGTGGGTAATTCACCCCTCCACTTT. It specifies CASSYSRTVGNSPLHF.

The V gene is TRBV7-9, the J gene TRBJ2-3; D not certain. CDR1 and CDR2 from the germline V gene are SEHNR and FQNEAQ (reference sequence). Trimming removed 0 bases at V and 2 bases at J, with 9 bases between. The CDR3 loop spans 15 amino acids. The chain's CDR3 is CASSLAGPVTDTQYF. The DNA for the CDR3 is TGTGCCAGCAGCTTAGCGGGTCCTGTCACAGATACGCAGTATTTT.

This clonotype occurred a few times. Here the CDR3 DNA reads TGTGCCAGCAGCTTGGCCGCCAGGCAAGAGACCCAGTACTTC. This translates into CASSLAARQETQYF. The rearrangement joins TRBV5-6 to TRBJ2-5, with D unresolved. The CDR3 is 14 amino acids. Germline values: CDR1 SGHDT, CDR2 YYEEEE. Trimming shortened V by 0 bases and J by 2 bases, and 8 bases separated the two germline ends.

The rearrangement joins TRBV5-1 to TRBJ2-1, with D perhaps given as TRBD1 or TRBD2 (5 bases each). This CDR3 has 12 amino acids. Trimming left V 4 bases short and J 9 bases short, with 11 bases between. Germline V gene sequence: CDR1 SGHRS, CDR2 YFSETQ. CDR3 DNA: TGCGCCAGCAGCGCCGGGACGGTTGAGCAGTTCTTC. This gives the protein CASSAGTVEQFF.

In DNA form, the CDR3 reads TGTGCCAGCAGTCTAGGGACAGGGGAGGTCTACGAGCAGTACTTC. Encoded protein: CASSLGTGEVYEQYF. V and J are TRBV27 and TRBJ2-7; 10 nucleotides align to TRBD1. This CDR3 has 15 amino acids. Germline lookup yields CDR1 MNHEY and CDR2 SMNVEV (reference sequence). V shed 5 bases and J 3 bases; nucleotides not matched to a gene: 7.

This clonotype was found a few times. The chain has TRBV27 and TRBJ2-5, with TRBD2 matching over 9 bases. Germline CDR1 MNHEY, CDR2 SMNVEV (reference sequence). The CDR3 runs to 13 residues. The V and J ends lost 8 bases and 10 bases, in that order; junction bases with no gene match: 11. The CDR3 DNA sequence: TGTGCCAGCTGGAAAGGCGGGGGGGTAGTCCAGTACTTC. It specifies CASWKGGGVVQYF.

The V and J genes are TRBV6-2 or TRBV6-3 and TRBJ2-2; no clear D. Germline CDR1 MNHEY, CDR2 SVGEGT. The CDR3 has 13 residues. V was trimmed by 7 bases and J by 5 bases, leaving 11 bases between them. The DNA for the CDR3 is TGTGCCAGCATCACGACAAGGACCGGGGAGCTGTTTTTT. It specifies CASITTRTGELFF.

This clonotype is judged medium-sized (0.01 to 0.1%). V usage is TRBV11-2 and J usage is TRBJ2-5; D uncertain. Germline CDR1 SGHAT, CDR2 FQNNGV. The CDR3 runs to 13 residues. Deletions cut 6 bases from V and 1 base from J, with 9 bases between. CDR3 bases: TGTGCCAGCAGAGTGGCGACCCAAGAGACCCAGTACTTC. It encodes CASRVATQETQYF.

This clonotype was detected a few times. The chain carries TRBV6-1 and TRBJ1-1; maybe TRBD1 (6 bases). CDR1 and CDR2 (germline): MNHNS, SASEGT. With 6 bases removed from V and 6 bases from J, the gap between germline ends came to 11 bases. This CDR3 comprises 12 residues. CDR3 sequence: CASSLWTAEAFF. CDR3 bases: TGTGCCAGCAGCCTATGGACAGCTGAAGCTTTCTTT.

A few counts support this clonotype. The rearrangement joins TRBV11-2 to TRBJ2-7; D is unclear. The CDR3 has 14 residues. Germline CDR1 reads SGHAT; CDR2 reads FQNNGV. The V end lost 3 bases, the J end lost 4 bases, and 13 bases lay between the germline ends. The CDR3 region is CASSFSEAPYEQYF. In nucleotides, the CDR3 is TGTGCCAGCAGCTTTTCCGAGGCCCCTTACGAGCAGTACTTC.

The chain combines TRBV19 with TRBJ2-6, with 7 bases identical to TRBD1. Germline V gene sequence: CDR1 LNHDA, CDR2 SQIVND (reference sequence). V shed 7 bases, J shed 2 bases, and the junction held 8 bases outside the gene matches. The CDR3 totals 16 residues. The CDR3 here is CASTLPGTAGANVLTF. CDR3 sequence (DNA): TGTGCCAGTACCCTACCTGGGACAGCTGGGGCCAACGTCCTGACTTTC.

Only a few counts were recorded for this clonotype. The chain recombines TRBV7-9 with TRBJ1-2; TRBD1 matches at 7 bases. This CDR3 has 16 residues. Germline V gives CDR1 SEHNR, CDR2 FQNEAQ (reference sequence). With 2 bases clipped from V and 8 bases from J, the junction kept 14 bases outside the gene matches. As DNA, the CDR3 is TGTGCCAGCAGCTTACGGTTAAACAGGGGAGGAGGCGGCTACACCTTC. This encodes CASSLRLNRGGGGYTF.

The rearrangement uses TRBV4-1 and TRBJ1-6; a possible D gene is TRBD1 (6 bases). Looked up from germline, CDR1 is MGHRA and CDR2 is YSYEKL. CDR3 length: 15 amino acids. V was trimmed by 3 bases and J by 8 bases, leaving 14 bases between them. The CDR3 DNA reads TGCGCCAGCAGCCAGACGGGGGGCGCGGATTCACCCCTCCACTTT. It is translated as CASSQTGGADSPLHF.

This clonotype was seen only a few times. The chain employs TRBV5-6 and TRBJ2-4; no reliable D call. The V and J ends lost 2 bases and 4 bases respectively, with 10 bases between them. The CDR3 has 14 amino acids. The germline V gene has CDR1 SGHDT and CDR2 YYEEEE. The CDR3 loop is CASSFLFEKNIQYF. DNA of the CDR3: TGTGCCAGCAGCTTTCTTTTCGAGAAAAACATTCAGTACTTC. Using reference TRBV5-6 and TRBJ2-4 for the parts outside the CDR3, the full variable domain is DAGVTQSPTHLIKTRGQQVTLRCSPKSGHDTVSWYQQALGQGPQFIFQYYEEEERQRGNFPDRFSGHQFPNYSSELNVNALLLGDSALYLCASSFLFEKNIQYFGAGTRLSVL.

This clonotype was recorded at least ten times. The CDR3 DNA reads TGTGCCAGCAGAACCGGGAGCCGCAATCAGCCCCAGCATTTT. This translates into CASRTGSRNQPQHF. V is TRBV27 and J is TRBJ1-5; D gene ambiguous. Trimming left V 6 bases short and J 2 bases short, with 11 bases between. The CDR3 is made up of 14 amino acids. Germline V gives CDR1 MNHEY, CDR2 SMNVEV (reference sequence).

V is TRBV12-3 or TRBV12-4 and J is TRBJ2-5; D may correspond to TRBD1 or TRBD2 (6 bases each). CDR3 length: 14 residues. V was clipped by 7 bases and J by 4 bases, with 16 bases between them. The CDR3: CASTMLGGAETQYF. As DNA, the CDR3 is TGTGCCAGCACGATGCTCGGGGGCGCAGAGACCCAGTACTTC.

With respect to this clonotype: A junction boundary mismatches the germline segment, possibly from a read error. The V and J genes are TRBV6-5 and TRBJ2-2, with 10 bases aligning to TRBD2. Per the germline V gene, CDR1 is MNHEY and CDR2 is SVGAGI. This CDR3 has 16 residues. The CDR3 region is CASRTVAGGDTGEPFF. The CDR3 DNA sequence: TGTGCCAGCAGGACTGTAGCGGGGGGAGACACCGGGGAGCCGTTTTTT.

The V and J genes are TRBV4-2 and TRBJ2-5, with 7 bases that match TRBD2. This CDR3 is built from 16 residues. J lost 0 bases, V lost 0 bases, and 4 bases had no gene match. Germline V CDR1 and CDR2: LGHNA, YNFKEQ. The CDR3 coding sequence is TGTGCCAGCAGCCAAGAGCGCGGGGGTCACCAAGAGACCCAGTACTTC. Protein product: CASSQERGGHQETQYF.

This clonotype was detected a few times. CDR3 DNA: TGCGCCAGCAGCCTCCTCAGCAGGGGGGAAGGCGAGCAGTACTTC. Residues: CASSLLSRGEGEQYF. The gene calls are TRBV4-1 and TRBJ2-7, with a weak D call TRBD1 (7 bases). Germline loops: CDR1 MGHRA, CDR2 YSYEKL. Trimming cost V 4 bases and J 6 bases, with 19 bases left between them. The CDR3 has 15 residues.

This rearrangement joins TRBV7-9 to TRBJ2-7, with D possibly being TRBD1 or TRBD2 (5 bases each). Germline assignment: CDR1 SEHNR and CDR2 FQNEAQ (reference sequence). The CDR3 is 12 amino acids. Trimming shortened V by 6 bases and J by 6 bases, and 12 bases separated the two germline ends. The CDR3 nucleotides are TGTGCCAGCAGTTACGCCGGGGCCGAGCAGTACTTC. It translates to CASSYAGAEQYF.

The sample holds a few counts of this clonotype. CDR3 amino acids: CSVDLLATSNYGYTF. The DNA for the CDR3 is TGCAGCGTTGACTTATTGGCCACCTCTAACTATGGCTACACCTTC. The chain joins TRBV29-1 to TRBJ1-2; D call uncertain. The CDR3 is 15 amino acids. V dropped 3 bases and J dropped 0 bases, with 14 bases sitting between them. Germline-derived CDR1 and CDR2 are SQVTM and ANQGSEA.

The rearrangement links TRBV2 to TRBJ2-1; 9 bases fit TRBD1. Germline assignment: CDR1 SNHLY and CDR2 FYNNEI. Losses at the gene ends were 5 bases for V and 3 bases for J; bases not matched to a gene: 5. This CDR3 has 15 residues. The CDR3, as DNA: TGTGCCAGCAGTTACAGGGGGCAAGGCTACAATGAGCAGTTCTTC. Translating gives CASSYRGQGYNEQFF.

This clonotype appeared a few times. The V call is TRBV4-1, the J call TRBJ2-7; D is uncertain. Germline V gives CDR1 MGHRA, CDR2 YSYEKL. V was shortened by 3 bases and J by 3 bases, with 3 bases between the two germline ends. CDR3 length: 11 amino acids. CDR3 bases: TGCGCCAGCAGCCATCTCTACGAGCAGTACTTC. Translating it yields CASSHLYEQYF.

This clonotype was seen only a few times. The rearrangement uses TRBV15 and TRBJ2-2, with 10 positions matching TRBD2. The CDR3 is made up of 19 amino acids. The germline V gene encodes CDR1 LNHNV and CDR2 YYDKDF (reference sequence). Losses at the gene ends were 1 base for V and 0 bases for J; bases not matched to a gene: 8. The CDR3 protein is CATSRGGGTSVANTGELFF. The CDR3 DNA is TGTGCCACCAGCAGAGGCGGGGGGACTAGCGTCGCGAACACCGGGGAGCTGTTTTTT.

This clonotype was observed a handful of times. The V and J genes are TRBV29-1 and TRBJ1-2; D is uncertain. This CDR3 has 12 residues. V was pared by 5 bases and J by 8 bases, with 15 bases between. Germline lookup yields CDR1 SQVTM and CDR2 ANQGSEA. The CDR3 protein is CSVTEGSGGYTF. The CDR3 nucleotides read TGCAGCGTTACGGAAGGTTCTGGAGGCTACACCTTC. The full variable domain, with the rest looked up from reference TRBV29-1 and TRBJ1-2, is SAVISQKPSRDICQRGTSLTIQCQVDSQVTMMFWYRQQPGQSLTLIATANQGSEATYESGFVIDKFPISRPNLTFSTLTVSNMSPEDSSIYLCSVTEGSGGYTFGSGTRLTVV.

This clonotype has more than one count but fewer than ten. The gene calls are TRBV7-7 and TRBJ2-5; D remains ambiguous. This CDR3 is built from 12 residues. Trimming pared 5 bases from V and 2 bases from J, leaving 6 bases between. The germline V gene encodes CDR1 SSHAT and CDR2 FNYEAQ (reference sequence). CDR3 protein: CASSRSQETQYF. The DNA of the CDR3 is TGTGCCAGCAGCAGGAGTCAAGAGACCCAGTACTTC.